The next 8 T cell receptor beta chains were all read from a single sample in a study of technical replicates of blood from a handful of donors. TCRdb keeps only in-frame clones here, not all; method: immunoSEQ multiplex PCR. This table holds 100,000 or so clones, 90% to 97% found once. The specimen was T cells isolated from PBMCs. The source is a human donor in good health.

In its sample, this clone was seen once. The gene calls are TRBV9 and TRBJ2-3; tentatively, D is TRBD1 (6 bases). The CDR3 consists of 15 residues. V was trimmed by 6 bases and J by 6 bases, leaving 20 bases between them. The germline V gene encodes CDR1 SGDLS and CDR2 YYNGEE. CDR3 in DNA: TGTGCCAGCACCCTCCAGGGCGGCAGGGGTGATACGCAGTATTTT. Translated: CASTLQGGRGDTQYF.

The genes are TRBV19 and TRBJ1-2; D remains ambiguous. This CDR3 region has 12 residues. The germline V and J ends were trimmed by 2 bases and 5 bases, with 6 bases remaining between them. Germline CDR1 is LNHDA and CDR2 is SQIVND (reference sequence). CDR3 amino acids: CASSINSYGYTF. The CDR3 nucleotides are TGTGCCAGTAGTATAAACAGTTATGGCTACACCTTC.

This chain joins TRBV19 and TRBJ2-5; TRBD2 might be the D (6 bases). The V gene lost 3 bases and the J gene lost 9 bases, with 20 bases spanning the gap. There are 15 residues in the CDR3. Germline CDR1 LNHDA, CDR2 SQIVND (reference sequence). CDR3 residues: CASSIRGDGGYSQYF. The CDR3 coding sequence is TGTGCCAGTAGTATTAGAGGGGACGGGGGATATTCCCAGTACTTC.

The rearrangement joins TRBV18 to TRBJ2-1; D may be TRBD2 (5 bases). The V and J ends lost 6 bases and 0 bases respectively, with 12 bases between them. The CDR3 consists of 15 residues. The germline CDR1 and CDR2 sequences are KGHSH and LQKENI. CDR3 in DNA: TGTGCCAGCTCTCATGGACTGTACTCCTACAATGAGCAGTTCTTC. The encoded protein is CASSHGLYSYNEQFF.

CDR3 amino acids: CSGWDRVETEAFF. The CDR3 nucleotides read TGCAGCGGTTGGGACAGGGTAGAGACTGAAGCTTTCTTT. The chain employs TRBV29-1 and TRBJ1-1; 9 bases align to TRBD1. There are 13 residues in the CDR3. Germline-derived CDR1 and CDR2 are SQVTM and ANQGSEA. The trim removed 7 bases at V and 5 bases at J, leaving 8 bases unmatched.

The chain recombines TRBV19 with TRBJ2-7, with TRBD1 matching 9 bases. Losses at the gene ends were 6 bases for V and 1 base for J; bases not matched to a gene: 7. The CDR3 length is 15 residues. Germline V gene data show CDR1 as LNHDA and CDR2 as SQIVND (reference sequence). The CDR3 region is CASRDGTGTSYEQYF. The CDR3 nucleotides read TGTGCCAGTAGGGACGGGACAGGGACGTCCTACGAGCAGTACTTC.

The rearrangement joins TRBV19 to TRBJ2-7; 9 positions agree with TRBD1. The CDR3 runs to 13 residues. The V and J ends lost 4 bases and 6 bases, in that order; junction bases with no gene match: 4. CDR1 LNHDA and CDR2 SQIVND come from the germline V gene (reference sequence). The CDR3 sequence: CASSTTGGGEQYF. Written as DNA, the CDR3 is TGTGCCAGTAGTACCACAGGGGGCGGCGAGCAGTACTTC.

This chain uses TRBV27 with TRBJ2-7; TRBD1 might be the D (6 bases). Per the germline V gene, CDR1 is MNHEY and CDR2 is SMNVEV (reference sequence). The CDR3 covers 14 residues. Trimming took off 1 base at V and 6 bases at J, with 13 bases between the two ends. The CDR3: CASSLYSVGGEQYF. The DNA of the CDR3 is TGTGCCAGCAGTTTATATTCGGTAGGGGGCGAGCAGTACTTC.